The rows below give T cell receptor beta chains drawn from one sample of a study of T-cell memory formation after mild COVID-19. TCRdb independently ran MiXCR on the 5' RACE reads; one entry per CDR3 protein. Of 300,000 to 350,000 distinct CDR3 sequences listed, around 15% are singletons. The sequenced material came from PBMCs or a T cell subset sorted from them (not recorded which). The receptors here all came from a man aged 18 to 30 who had mild COVID-19 (a few samples of this study predate the infection). Cell type and time point are not known. Both conserved end residues are trimmed from each CDR3.

v_call	j_call	cdr3_aa
TRBV7-8	TRBJ2-3	ASSLAPWDRGGDTQY
TRBV15	TRBJ2-2	ATSRRDYPPGELF
TRBV6-6	TRBJ1-2	ASRPPPKGYVSYGYT
TRBV2	TRBJ2-5	ASSVGGRGETQY
TRBV7-2	TRBJ2-1	ASSFSGGTYNEQF
TRBV12-3/TRBV12-4	TRBJ2-5	ASSPSGGQETQY
TRBV20-1	TRBJ2-7	SPRDRRSYEQY
TRBV3-1	TRBJ1-1	ASSHGGPANKNTEAF
TRBV7-2	TRBJ1-1	ASSYQAGNTEAF
TRBV7-3	TRBJ1-2	ASSFSGTDNGYT
TRBV6-2/TRBV6-3	TRBJ1-6	ASGEDRAVAPLH
TRBV5-1	TRBJ2-2	ASSPRGHPTGELF
TRBV12-3/TRBV12-4	TRBJ2-2	ASSSRLAGVYTGELF
TRBV6-5	TRBJ1-1	ASRKGGSTEAF
TRBV20-1	TRBJ2-5	SAPTGDQETQY
TRBV11-1	TRBJ2-1	ASSARRLHEQF
TRBV5-4	TRBJ2-5	ASSTGLAVETQY
TRBV4-3	TRBJ2-5	ASSHLRDETQY
TRBV7-7	TRBJ2-1	ASSSGLAGGPSSYNEQF
TRBV7-2	TRBJ2-3	ASRTNTDTQY
TRBV20-1	TRBJ2-1	SASPIAGGSHEQF
TRBV15	TRBJ2-1	ATSRATGYDEQF
TRBV7-3	TRBJ1-1	ASSLQDGPPAF
TRBV2	TRBJ1-2	ATIYHYGYT
TRBV4-2	TRBJ1-6	ASSQGTYSSYNSPLH
TRBV20-1	TRBJ2-2	SAIPPGGSHGELF
TRBV5-1	TRBJ2-1	ASSPTSRFLGEQF
TRBV7-9	TRBJ2-1	ASSLVPYNEQF
TRBV6-5	TRBJ2-7	ASSYGGVGDEQY
TRBV6-5	TRBJ2-7	ASSWSMGYEQY
TRBV15	TRBJ2-1	ATSRAAGAANEQF
TRBV25-1	TRBJ1-5	ASTDGDSNQPQH
TRBV2	TRBJ2-3	ASSDTQGGHGTDTQY